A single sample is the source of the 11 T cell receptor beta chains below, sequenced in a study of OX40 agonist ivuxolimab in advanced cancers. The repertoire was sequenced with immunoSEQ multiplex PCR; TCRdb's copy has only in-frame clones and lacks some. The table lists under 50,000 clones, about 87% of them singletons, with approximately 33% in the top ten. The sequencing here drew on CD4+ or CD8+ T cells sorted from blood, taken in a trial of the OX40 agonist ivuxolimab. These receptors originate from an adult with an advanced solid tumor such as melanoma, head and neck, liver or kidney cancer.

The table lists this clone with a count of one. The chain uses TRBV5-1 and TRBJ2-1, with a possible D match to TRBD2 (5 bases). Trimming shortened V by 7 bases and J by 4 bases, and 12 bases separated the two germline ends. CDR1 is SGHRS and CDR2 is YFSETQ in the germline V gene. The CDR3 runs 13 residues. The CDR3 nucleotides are TGCGCCAGCGGGGTGGAGGAATACAATGAGCAGTTCTTC. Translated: CASGVEEYNEQFF.

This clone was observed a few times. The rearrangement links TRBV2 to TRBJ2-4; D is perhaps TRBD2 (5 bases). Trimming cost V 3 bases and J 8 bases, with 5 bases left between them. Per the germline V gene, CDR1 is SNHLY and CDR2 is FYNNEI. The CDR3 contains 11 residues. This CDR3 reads CASSERDIQYF. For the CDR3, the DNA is TGTGCCAGCAGTGAGAGGGACATTCAGTACTTC.

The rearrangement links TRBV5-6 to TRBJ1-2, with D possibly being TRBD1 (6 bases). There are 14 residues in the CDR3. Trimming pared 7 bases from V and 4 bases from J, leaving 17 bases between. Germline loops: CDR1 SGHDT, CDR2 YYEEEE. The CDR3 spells CASLVGQTPYGYTF. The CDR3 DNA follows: TGTGCCAGCTTGGTAGGACAGACCCCCTATGGCTACACCTTC.

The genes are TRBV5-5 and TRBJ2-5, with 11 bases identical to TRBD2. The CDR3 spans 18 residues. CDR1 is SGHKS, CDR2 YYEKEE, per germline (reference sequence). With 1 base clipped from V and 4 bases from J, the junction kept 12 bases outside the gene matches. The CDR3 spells CASSLTTPTSGGAETQYF. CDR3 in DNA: TGTGCCAGCAGCTTGACTACGCCTACTAGCGGGGGAGCAGAGACCCAGTACTTC.

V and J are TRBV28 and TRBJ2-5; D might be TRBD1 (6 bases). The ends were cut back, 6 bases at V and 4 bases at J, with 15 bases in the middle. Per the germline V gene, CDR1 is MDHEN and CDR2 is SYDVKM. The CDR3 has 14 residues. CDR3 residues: CASSPGQTPETQYF. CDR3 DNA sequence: TGTGCCAGCAGCCCGGGACAAACCCCAGAGACCCAGTACTTC.

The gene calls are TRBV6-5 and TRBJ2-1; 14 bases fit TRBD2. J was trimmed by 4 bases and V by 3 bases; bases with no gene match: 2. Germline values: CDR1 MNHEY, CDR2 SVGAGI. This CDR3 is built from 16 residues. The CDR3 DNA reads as TGTGCCAGCAGTTATAGACTAGCGGGAGGGTACAATGAGCAGTTCTTC. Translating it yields CASSYRLAGGYNEQFF.

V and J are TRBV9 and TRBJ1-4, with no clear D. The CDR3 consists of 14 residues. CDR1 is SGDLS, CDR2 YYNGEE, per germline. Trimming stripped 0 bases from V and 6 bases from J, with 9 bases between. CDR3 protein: CASSVGIPDEKLFF. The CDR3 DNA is TGTGCCAGCAGCGTAGGGATTCCGGATGAAAAACTGTTTTTT.

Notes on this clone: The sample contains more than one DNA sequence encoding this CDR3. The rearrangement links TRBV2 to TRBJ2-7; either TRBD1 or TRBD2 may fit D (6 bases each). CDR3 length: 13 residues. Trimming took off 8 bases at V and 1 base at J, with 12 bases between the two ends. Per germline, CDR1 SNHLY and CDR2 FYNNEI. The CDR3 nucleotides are TGTGCCAGCGGGGGGCAGGGGTCCTACGAGCAGTACTTC. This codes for CASGGQGSYEQYF.

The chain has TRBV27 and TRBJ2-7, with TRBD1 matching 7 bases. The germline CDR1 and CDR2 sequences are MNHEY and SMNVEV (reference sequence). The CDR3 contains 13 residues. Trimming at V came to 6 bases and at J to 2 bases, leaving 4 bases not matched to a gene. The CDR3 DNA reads TGTGCCAGCAGCGCACAGGGGACCTACGAGCAGTACTTC. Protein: CASSAQGTYEQYF.

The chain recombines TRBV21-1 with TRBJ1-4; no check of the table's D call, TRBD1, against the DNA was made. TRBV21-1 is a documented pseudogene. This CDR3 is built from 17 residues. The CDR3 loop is CASSKVQGEATNEKLFF. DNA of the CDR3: TGTGCCAGCAGCAAGGTACAGGGGGAGGCAACTAATGAAAAACTGTTTTTT.

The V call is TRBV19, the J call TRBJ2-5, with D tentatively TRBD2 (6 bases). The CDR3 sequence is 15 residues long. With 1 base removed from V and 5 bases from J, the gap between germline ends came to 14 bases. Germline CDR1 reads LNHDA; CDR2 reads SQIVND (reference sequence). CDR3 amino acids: CASSIGGGLGETQYF. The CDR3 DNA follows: TGTGCCAGTAGTATAGGGGGAGGACTGGGGGAGACCCAGTACTTC.